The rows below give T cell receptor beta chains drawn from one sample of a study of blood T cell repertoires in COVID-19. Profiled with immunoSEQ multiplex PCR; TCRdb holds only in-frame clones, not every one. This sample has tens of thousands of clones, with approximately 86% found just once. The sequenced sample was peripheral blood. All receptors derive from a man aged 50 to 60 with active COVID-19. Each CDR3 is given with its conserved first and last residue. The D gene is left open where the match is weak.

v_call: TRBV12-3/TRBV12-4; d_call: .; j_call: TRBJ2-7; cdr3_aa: CASSAGTPSEQYF; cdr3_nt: TGTGCCAGCAGTGCCGGGACTCCGAGCGAGCAGTACTTC
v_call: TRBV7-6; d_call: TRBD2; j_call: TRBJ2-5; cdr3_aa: CASSLHLAGPQGTQYF; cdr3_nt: TGTGCCAGCAGCTTGCACTTAGCGGGACCTCAAGGGACCCAGTACTTC
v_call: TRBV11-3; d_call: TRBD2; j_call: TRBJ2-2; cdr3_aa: CASSFHGLAGGKGGELFF; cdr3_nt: TGTGCCAGCAGCTTTCATGGGCTAGCGGGAGGTAAAGGCGGGGAGCTGTTTTTT
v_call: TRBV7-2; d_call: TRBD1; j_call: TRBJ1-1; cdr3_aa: CASSFNRGRSSRAFF; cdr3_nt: TGTGCCAGCAGCTTCAACAGGGGGAGGTCTTCTCGAGCTTTCTTT
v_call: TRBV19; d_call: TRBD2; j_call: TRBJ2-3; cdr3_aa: CASSIRAGGPGDTQYF; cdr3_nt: TGTGCCAGTAGTATTCGAGCGGGGGGGCCGGGAGATACGCAGTATTTT
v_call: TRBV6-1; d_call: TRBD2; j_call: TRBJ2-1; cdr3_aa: CASSEVVSGRLNEQFF; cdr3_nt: TGTGCCAGCAGTGAAGTGGTTAGCGGGAGACTCAATGAGCAGTTCTTC
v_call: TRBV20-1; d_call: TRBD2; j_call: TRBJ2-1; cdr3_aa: CSASAGGSYNEQFF; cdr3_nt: TGCAGTGCTAGTGCGGGGGGCTCCTACAATGAGCAGTTCTTC
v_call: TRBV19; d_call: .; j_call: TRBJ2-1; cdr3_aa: CASKITGLMNEQFF; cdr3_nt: TGTGCCAGTAAGATCACAGGTTTGATGAATGAGCAGTTCTTC
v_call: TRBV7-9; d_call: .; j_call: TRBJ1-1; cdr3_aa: CASSFSLGDTEAFF; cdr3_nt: TGTGCCAGCAGCTTTAGCTTAGGGGACACTGAAGCTTTCTTT
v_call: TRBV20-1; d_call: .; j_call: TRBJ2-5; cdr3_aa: CSASETNQETQYF; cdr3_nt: TGCAGTGCTAGTGAGACTAACCAAGAGACCCAGTACTTC
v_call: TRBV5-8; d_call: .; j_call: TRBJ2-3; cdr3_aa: CASSPVGQITDTQYF; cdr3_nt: TGTGCCAGCAGCCCGGTTGGGCAGATCACAGATACGCAGTATTTT
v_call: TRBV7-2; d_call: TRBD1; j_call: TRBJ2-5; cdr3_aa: CASSLNRGQETQYF; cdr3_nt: TGTGCCAGCAGCCTAAACAGGGGGCAAGAGACCCAGTACTTC
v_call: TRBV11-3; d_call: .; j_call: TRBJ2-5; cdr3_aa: CASSYQKVYQETQYF; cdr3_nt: TGTGCCAGCAGCTACCAGAAAGTGTACCAAGAGACCCAGTACTTC